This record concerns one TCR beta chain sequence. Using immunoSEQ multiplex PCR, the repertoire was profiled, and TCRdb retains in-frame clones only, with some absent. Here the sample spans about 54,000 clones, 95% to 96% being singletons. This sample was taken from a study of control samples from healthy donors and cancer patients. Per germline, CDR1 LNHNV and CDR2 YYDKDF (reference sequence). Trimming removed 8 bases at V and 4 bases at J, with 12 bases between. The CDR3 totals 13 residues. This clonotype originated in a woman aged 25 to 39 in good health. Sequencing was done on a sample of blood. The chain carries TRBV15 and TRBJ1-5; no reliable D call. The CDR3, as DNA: TGTGCCACCCCAAGACCCAGGAATCAGCCCCAGCATTTT. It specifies CATPRPRNQPQHF.